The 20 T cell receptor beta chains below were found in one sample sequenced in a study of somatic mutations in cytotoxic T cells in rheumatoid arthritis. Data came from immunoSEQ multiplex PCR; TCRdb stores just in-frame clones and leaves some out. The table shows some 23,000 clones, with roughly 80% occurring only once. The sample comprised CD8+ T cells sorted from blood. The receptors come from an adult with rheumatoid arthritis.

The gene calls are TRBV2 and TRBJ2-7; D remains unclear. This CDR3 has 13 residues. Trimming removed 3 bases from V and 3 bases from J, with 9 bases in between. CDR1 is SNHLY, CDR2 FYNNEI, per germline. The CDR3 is CASSDRQFYEQYF. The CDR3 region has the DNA TGTGCCAGCAGTGACCGACAATTCTACGAGCAGTACTTC.

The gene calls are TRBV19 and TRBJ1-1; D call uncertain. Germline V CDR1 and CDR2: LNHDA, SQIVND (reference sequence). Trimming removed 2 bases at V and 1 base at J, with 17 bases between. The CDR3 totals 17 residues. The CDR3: CASSISSHVYENTEAFF. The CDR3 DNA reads TGTGCCAGTAGTATAAGTTCCCACGTATATGAGAACACTGAAGCTTTCTTT.

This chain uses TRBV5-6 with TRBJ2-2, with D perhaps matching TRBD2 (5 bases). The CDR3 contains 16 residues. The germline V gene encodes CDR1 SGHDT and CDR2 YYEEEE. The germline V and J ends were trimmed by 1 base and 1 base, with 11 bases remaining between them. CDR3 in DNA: TGTGCCAGCAGCTTGTTAGCCAGCGGGAACACCGGGGAGCTGTTTTTT. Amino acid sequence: CASSLLASGNTGELFF.

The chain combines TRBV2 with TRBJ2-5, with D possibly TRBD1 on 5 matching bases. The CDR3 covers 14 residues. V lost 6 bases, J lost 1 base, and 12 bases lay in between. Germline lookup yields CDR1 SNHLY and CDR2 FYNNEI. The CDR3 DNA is TGTGCCAGCAGGATAGGACAACGCCAAGAGACCCAGTACTTC. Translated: CASRIGQRQETQYF. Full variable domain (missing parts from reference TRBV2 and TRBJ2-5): EPEVTQTPSHQVTQMGQEVILRCVPISNHLYFYWYRQILGQKVEFLVSFYNNEISEKSEIFDDQFSVERPDGSNFTLKIRSTKLEDSAMYFCASRIGQRQETQYFGPGTRLLVL.

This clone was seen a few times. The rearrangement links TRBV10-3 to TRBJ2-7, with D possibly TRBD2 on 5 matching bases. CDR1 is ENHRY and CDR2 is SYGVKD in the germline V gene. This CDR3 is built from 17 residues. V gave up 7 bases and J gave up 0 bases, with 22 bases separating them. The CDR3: CAITLHVVEAGSYEQYF. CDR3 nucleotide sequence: TGTGCCATCACCCTCCACGTCGTTGAGGCGGGCTCCTACGAGCAGTACTTC.

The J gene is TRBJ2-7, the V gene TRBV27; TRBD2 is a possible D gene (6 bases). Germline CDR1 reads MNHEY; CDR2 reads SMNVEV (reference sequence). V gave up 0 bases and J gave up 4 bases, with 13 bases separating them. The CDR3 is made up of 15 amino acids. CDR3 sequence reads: CASSLSSGVGYEQYF. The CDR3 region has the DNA TGTGCCAGCAGTTTATCGTCGGGGGTGGGTTACGAGCAGTACTTC.

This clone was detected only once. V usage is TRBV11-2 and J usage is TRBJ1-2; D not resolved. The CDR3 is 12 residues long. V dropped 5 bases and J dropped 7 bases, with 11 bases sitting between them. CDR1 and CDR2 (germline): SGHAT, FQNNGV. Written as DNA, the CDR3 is TGTGCCAGCAGCCCACCGGTAGGTGGCTACACCTTC. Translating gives CASSPPVGGYTF.

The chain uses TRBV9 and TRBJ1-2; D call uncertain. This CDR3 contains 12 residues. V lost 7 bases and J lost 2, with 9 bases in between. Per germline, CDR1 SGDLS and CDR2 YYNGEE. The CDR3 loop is CASEDENYGYTF. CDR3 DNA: TGTGCCAGCGAGGACGAGAACTATGGCTACACCTTC.

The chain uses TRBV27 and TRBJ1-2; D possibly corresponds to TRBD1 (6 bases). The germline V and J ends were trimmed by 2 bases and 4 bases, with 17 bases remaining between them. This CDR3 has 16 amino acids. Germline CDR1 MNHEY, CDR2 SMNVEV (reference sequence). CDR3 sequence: CASSLVGGGSTYGYTF. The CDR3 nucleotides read TGTGCCAGCAGTTTAGTCGGGGGGGGCAGTACCTATGGCTACACCTTC.

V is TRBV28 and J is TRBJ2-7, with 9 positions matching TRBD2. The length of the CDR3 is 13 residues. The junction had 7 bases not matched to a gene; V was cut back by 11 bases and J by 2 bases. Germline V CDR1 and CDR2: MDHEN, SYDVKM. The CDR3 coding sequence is TGTGCCGGGGAGCGGGGGGCGCCCTACGAGCAGTACTTC. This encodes CAGERGAPYEQYF. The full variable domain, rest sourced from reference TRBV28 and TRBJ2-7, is DVKVTQSSRYLVKRTGEKVFLECVQDMDHENMFWYRQDPGLGLRLIYFSYDVKMKEKGDIPEGYSVSREKKERFSLILESASTNQTSMYLCAGERGAPYEQYFGPGTRLTVT.

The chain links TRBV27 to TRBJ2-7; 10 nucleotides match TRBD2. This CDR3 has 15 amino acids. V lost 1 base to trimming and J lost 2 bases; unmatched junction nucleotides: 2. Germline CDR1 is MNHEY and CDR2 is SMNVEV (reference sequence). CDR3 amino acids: CASSLWTSGPYEQYF. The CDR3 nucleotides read TGTGCCAGCAGTTTATGGACTAGCGGACCCTACGAGCAGTACTTC.

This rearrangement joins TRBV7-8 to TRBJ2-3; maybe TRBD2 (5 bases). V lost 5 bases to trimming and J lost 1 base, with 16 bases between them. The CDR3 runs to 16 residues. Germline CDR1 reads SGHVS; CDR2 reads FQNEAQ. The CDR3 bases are TGTGCCAGCAGCCCAGGAGGATGGTCGCGCACAGATACGCAGTATTTT. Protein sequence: CASSPGGWSRTDTQYF.

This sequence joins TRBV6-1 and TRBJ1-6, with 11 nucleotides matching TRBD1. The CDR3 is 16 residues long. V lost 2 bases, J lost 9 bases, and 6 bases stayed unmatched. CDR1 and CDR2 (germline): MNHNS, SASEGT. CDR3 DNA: TGTGCCAGCAGTGAAACCCAGGGACAGGGGGGTTCACCCCTCCACTTT. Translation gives CASSETQGQGGSPLHF.

Here the CDR3 reads CASSSSPGQGTYEQYF. In DNA, the CDR3 is TGTGCCAGCAGCTCCAGCCCGGGACAGGGAACCTACGAGCAGTACTTC. This sequence joins TRBV7-9 and TRBJ2-7; 9 nucleotides agree with TRBD1. CDR1 SEHNR and CDR2 FQNEAQ come from the germline V gene (reference sequence). With V trimmed by 4 bases and J by 2 bases, 9 bases remained unmatched. This CDR3 is built from 16 residues.

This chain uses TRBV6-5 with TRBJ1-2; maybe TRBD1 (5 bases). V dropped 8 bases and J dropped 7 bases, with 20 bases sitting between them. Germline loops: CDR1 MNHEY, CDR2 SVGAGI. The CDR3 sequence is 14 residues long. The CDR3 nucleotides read TGTGCCAGCGCGTCGATTGGAGGGCAGGGTGGCTACACCTTC. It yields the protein CASASIGGQGGYTF.

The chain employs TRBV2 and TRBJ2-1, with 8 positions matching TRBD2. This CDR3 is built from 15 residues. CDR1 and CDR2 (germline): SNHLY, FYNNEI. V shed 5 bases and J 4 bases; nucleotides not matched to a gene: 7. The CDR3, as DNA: TGTGCCAGCAGTCGGGGCGGGGGGCCGTACAATGAGCAGTTCTTC. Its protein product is CASSRGGGPYNEQFF.

CDR3 DNA sequence: TGTGCCAGCAGCCCCGGGACTAGTGGTGAGACCCAGTACTTC. This encodes CASSPGTSGETQYF. The V call is TRBV7-3, the J call TRBJ2-5; 8 bases fit TRBD2. This CDR3 spans 14 amino acids. V was pared by 5 bases and J by 5 bases, with 7 bases of the junction left unmatched. Germline lookup yields CDR1 SGHTA and CDR2 FQGTGA.

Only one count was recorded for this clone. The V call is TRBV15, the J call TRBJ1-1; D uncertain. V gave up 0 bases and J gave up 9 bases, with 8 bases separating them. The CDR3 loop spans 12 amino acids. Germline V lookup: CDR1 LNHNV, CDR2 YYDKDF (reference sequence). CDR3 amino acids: CATSRDGRKAFF. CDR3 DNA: TGTGCCACCAGCAGAGATGGCCGGAAAGCTTTCTTT.

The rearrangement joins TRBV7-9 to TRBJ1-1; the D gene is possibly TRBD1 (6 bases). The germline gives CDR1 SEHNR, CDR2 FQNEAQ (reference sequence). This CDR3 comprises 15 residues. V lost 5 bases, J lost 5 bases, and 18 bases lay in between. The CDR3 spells CASSPKQGKWTEAFF. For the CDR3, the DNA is TGTGCCAGCAGCCCTAAACAGGGAAAATGGACTGAAGCTTTCTTT. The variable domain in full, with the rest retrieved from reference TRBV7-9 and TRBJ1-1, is DTGVSQNPRHKITKRGQNVTFRCDPISEHNRLYWYRQTLGQGPEFLTYFQNEAQLEKSRLLSDRFSAERPKGSFSTLEIQRTEQGDSAMYLCASSPKQGKWTEAFFGQGTRLTVV.

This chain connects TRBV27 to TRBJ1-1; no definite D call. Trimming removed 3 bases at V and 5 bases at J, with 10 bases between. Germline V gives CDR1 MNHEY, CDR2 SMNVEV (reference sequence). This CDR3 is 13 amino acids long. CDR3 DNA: TGTGCCAGCAGTTTTGACAAGGCTACTGAAGCTTTCTTT. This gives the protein CASSFDKATEAFF.